The rows below give T cell receptor beta chains drawn from one sample of a study of T-cell memory formation after mild COVID-19. MiXCR was run by TCRdb on the 5' RACE reads, yielding one entry per CDR3 protein. The table has under 550,000 distinct CDR3 sequences, 15% to 20% seen once; the top ten hold 9% to 15%. Sequenced input: PBMCs or a T cell subset sorted from them (not recorded which). These receptors were taken from an adult woman who had mild COVID-19 (a few samples of this study predate the infection). Cell type and time point are not known. CDR3s include the opening cysteine and the closing phenylalanine or tryptophan. Each record gives: clone size, J gene, D gene, V gene, CDR3 protein, CDR3 DNA. A D gene is named only where the DNA matches it firmly. Some rows have no size entry. The others give once, few or many, or a class for an expanded clone.

-,TRBJ1-1,-,TRBV3-1,CASSPVFRIMNTEAFF,TGTGCCAGCAGCCCAGTCTTCAGGATCATGAACACTGAAGCTTTCTTT
-,TRBJ2-3,TRBD2,TRBV20-1,CSAFSGGEGTDTQYF,TGCAGTGCTTTTAGCGGGGGGGAAGGCACAGATACGCAGTATTTT
-,TRBJ1-2,TRBD1,TRBV28,CASSLSGTGGQSYTF,TGTGCCAGCAGTTTATCGGGGACAGGGGGACAGAGCTACACCTTC
-,TRBJ2-3,TRBD2,TRBV5-1,CASSLASLAGDTDTQYF,TGCGCCAGCAGCTTGGCCTCTCTAGCGGGGGACACAGATACGCAGTATTTT
few,TRBJ2-7,TRBD2,TRBV12-3/TRBV12-4,CASSFRGGGRYEQYF,TGTGCCAGCAGTTTCCGGGGCGGGGGGAGGTACGAGCAGTACTTC
few,TRBJ2-1,TRBD2,TRBV9,CASSPDGGVFYNEQFF,TGTGCCAGCAGCCCGGACGGGGGGGTCTTTTACAATGAGCAGTTCTTC
few,TRBJ1-1,-,TRBV7-9,CASSGGEMNTEAFF,TGTGCCAGCAGCGGGGGGGAAATGAACACTGAAGCTTTCTTT
few,TRBJ1-5,-,TRBV7-9,CASSLGAPSNQPQHF,TGTGCCAGCAGCTTAGGCGCCCCTAGCAATCAGCCCCAGCATTTT
-,TRBJ2-1,TRBD2,TRBV12-3/TRBV12-4,CASSYGGSGGGSYNEQFF,TGTGCCAGCAGCTACGGGGGTAGCGGGGGTGGGTCCTACAATGAGCAGTTCTTC
few,TRBJ2-7,-,TRBV14,CASSQGRGSEQYF,TGTGCCAGCAGCCAAGGGCGGGGCAGCGAGCAGTACTTC
-,TRBJ2-1,TRBD2,TRBV5-1,CASSLDGRGINEQFF,TGCGCCAGCAGCTTGGACGGGAGGGGTATCAATGAGCAGTTCTTC
many,TRBJ1-5,TRBD1,TRBV7-2,CASSPGTGGQPQHF,TGTGCCAGCAGCCCCGGGACAGGGGGTCAGCCCCAGCATTTT
-,TRBJ2-1,TRBD2,TRBV7-2,CASSFRGVGTSGNNEQFF,TGTGCCAGCAGCTTTAGGGGAGTAGGGACTAGCGGGAACAATGAGCAGTTCTTC
-,TRBJ1-6,-,TRBV4-1,CASSQDQWGYNSPLHF,TGCGCCAGCAGCCAAGATCAGTGGGGCTATAATTCACCCCTCCACTTT
-,TRBJ1-5,-,TRBV15,CATSRDDRLSNQPQHF,TGTGCCACCAGCAGAGACGACAGACTAAGCAATCAGCCCCAGCATTTT
-,TRBJ2-7,-,TRBV6-2/TRBV6-3,CASTLNRYEQYF,TGTGCCAGCACTCTGAATCGGTACGAGCAGTACTTC
many,TRBJ2-1,TRBD2,TRBV29-1,CSVSRDYTSYNEQFF,TGCAGCGTCTCCAGGGACTACACCTCCTACAATGAGCAGTTCTTC
few,TRBJ2-7,-,TRBV20-1,CSVQRESYEQYF,TGCAGTGTGCAACGGGAGAGCTACGAGCAGTACTTC
-,TRBJ2-7,-,TRBV2,CASSREWGNYEQYF,TGTGCCAGCAGTAGGGAGTGGGGAAACTACGAGCAGTACTTC
many,TRBJ1-2,-,TRBV19,CASSIYGNANYGYTF,TGTGCCAGTAGTATTTACGGGAACGCTAACTATGGCTACACCTTC
few,TRBJ2-3,-,TRBV24-1,CATSEFGKSTDTQYF,TGTGCCACCAGTGAGTTTGGAAAAAGCACAGATACGCAGTATTTT
-,TRBJ1-1,-,TRBV3-1,CASSQGRTEAFF,TGTGCCAGCAGCCAGGGTCGTACTGAAGCTTTCTTT
few,TRBJ2-1,-,TRBV20-1,CSARDRQDSYNEQFF,TGCAGTGCTAGAGACCGACAGGACTCCTACAATGAGCAGTTCTTC
-,TRBJ1-4,TRBD1,TRBV5-1,CASSLGGQPNEKLFF,TGCGCCAGCAGCTTGGGGGGACAGCCTAATGAAAAACTGTTTTTT
few,TRBJ2-1,TRBD1,TRBV5-1,CASSSGTGINEQFF,TGCGCCAGCAGCTCCGGGACAGGGATCAATGAGCAGTTCTTC
few,TRBJ1-6,TRBD1,TRBV20-1,CSASTGTGLNSPLHF,TGCAGTGCTTCAACCGGGACAGGGCTTAATTCACCCCTCCACTTT
few,TRBJ1-2,-,TRBV5-4,CASSDHKAGGYTF,TGTGCCAGCAGCGACCACAAGGCGGGTGGCTACACCTTC
few,TRBJ2-2,TRBD1,TRBV6-5,CASTLWGYQGAPNTGELFF,TGTGCCAGCACCTTATGGGGCTACCAGGGGGCCCCGAACACCGGGGAGCTGTTTTTT
-,TRBJ1-5,-,TRBV5-1,CASAQGFNQPQHF,TGCGCCAGCGCCCAGGGGTTCAATCAGCCCCAGCATTTT
-,TRBJ1-4,-,TRBV10-3,CAISDPGIGGEKLFF,TGTGCCATCAGTGACCCCGGGATCGGCGGGGAAAAACTGTTTTTT
-,TRBJ2-7,-,TRBV6-1,CASRSRGRLEQYF,TGTGCCAGCAGATCCAGGGGCCGTCTAGAGCAGTACTTC
many,TRBJ2-7,-,TRBV20-1,CSAREVQAVGEQYF,TGCAGTGCTAGAGAAGTCCAGGCCGTGGGCGAGCAGTACTTC
-,TRBJ1-4,TRBD1,TRBV3-1,CASSRGQDRSEEKLFF,TGTGCCAGCAGCCGAGGGCAGGACAGGTCGGAAGAAAAACTGTTTTTT
-,TRBJ1-2,TRBD1,TRBV30,CAWRGQGARGYTF,TGTGCCTGGAGAGGACAGGGGGCGCGGGGCTACACCTTC
-,TRBJ2-1,-,TRBV9,CASSVGSGLGNEQFF,TGTGCCAGCAGCGTAGGATCGGGGCTAGGCAATGAGCAGTTCTTC
-,TRBJ2-7,-,TRBV29-1,CSVGGTMVYEQYF,TGCAGCGTTGGGGGGACGATGGTCTACGAGCAGTACTTC
few,TRBJ2-7,TRBD1,TRBV20-1,CSVDLGQTSYEQYF,TGCAGTGTTGATTTGGGACAGACCTCCTACGAGCAGTACTTC
few,TRBJ2-7,-,TRBV12-3/TRBV12-4,CASSLLEREYEQYF,TGTGCCAGCAGCTTACTAGAACGGGAATACGAGCAGTACTTC
-,TRBJ2-7,TRBD2,TRBV4-2,CASSLPAGGDRTYEQYF,TGTGCCAGCAGCCTCCCAGCGGGAGGCGACAGGACCTACGAGCAGTACTTC
many,TRBJ2-1,-,TRBV20-1,CSSQLRGVEQFF,TGCAGTAGTCAACTCAGGGGGGTAGAGCAGTTCTTC
-,TRBJ2-1,-,TRBV7-8,CASTLWTFNEQFF,TGTGCCAGCACCTTGTGGACGTTCAATGAGCAGTTCTTC
-,TRBJ1-3,-,TRBV7-6,CASSLHGNTIYF,TGTGCCAGCAGCTTACATGGAAACACCATATATTTT
-,TRBJ1-2,-,TRBV5-1,CASGEGRVYGYTF,TGCGCCAGTGGTGAGGGACGAGTCTATGGCTACACCTTC
few,TRBJ2-4,TRBD1,TRBV5-1,CASSLLGGMNIQYF,TGCGCCAGCAGCTTGCTAGGGGGCATGAACATTCAGTACTTC
-,TRBJ1-2,-,TRBV7-2,CASSLSRDGHGYTF,TGTGCCAGCAGCTTAAGCAGGGACGGCCATGGCTACACCTTC
few,TRBJ1-1,-,TRBV12-3/TRBV12-4,CASRSGRAEAFF,TGTGCCAGCAGGTCAGGGAGGGCTGAAGCTTTCTTT
few,TRBJ1-1,-,TRBV19,CASSIRLEGNTEAFF,TGTGCCAGTAGTATCCGGCTCGAGGGTAACACTGAAGCTTTCTTT
-,TRBJ1-5,-,TRBV3-1,CASSRGAGQSNQPQHF,TGTGCCAGCAGCCGAGGGGCGGGGCAGTCCAATCAGCCCCAGCATTTT
-,TRBJ2-7,-,TRBV21-1,CASKRQGRSYEQYF,TGTGCCAGCAAACGACAGGGACGTTCCTACGAGCAGTACTTC
few,TRBJ1-1,-,TRBV28,CASSADNTEAFF,TGTGCCAGCAGTGCAGATAACACTGAAGCTTTCTTT
few,TRBJ2-5,-,TRBV5-1,CASRKGSQETQYF,TGCGCCAGCAGGAAAGGGTCGCAAGAGACCCAGTACTTC
few,TRBJ2-7,-,TRBV7-9,CASSLAAFEQYF,TGTGCCAGCAGCTTAGCGGCCTTCGAGCAGTACTTC
-,TRBJ2-7,TRBD2,TRBV12-3/TRBV12-4,CASSLRRLAGSYEQYF,TGTGCCAGCAGTTTAAGGAGACTAGCGGGCTCCTACGAGCAGTACTTC
few,TRBJ1-1,-,TRBV20-1,CSARESGRGNTEAFF,TGCAGTGCTAGAGAGTCGGGGAGGGGGAACACTGAAGCTTTCTTT
once,TRBJ2-2,TRBD1,TRBV5-1,CASSLEVGQANTGELFF,TGCGCCAGCAGCTTGGAAGTGGGACAGGCGAACACCGGGGAGCTGTTTTTT
few,TRBJ2-1,TRBD2,TRBV5-1,CASSFTSGGHNEQFF,TGCGCCAGCAGCTTTACTAGCGGGGGACACAATGAGCAGTTCTTC
-,TRBJ2-3,-,TRBV12-3/TRBV12-4,CASSPKLPPDTQYF,TGTGCCAGCAGTCCTAAACTGCCCCCAGATACGCAGTATTTT
-,TRBJ2-7,-,TRBV6-2/TRBV6-3,CASSYQGRDPYEQYF,TGTGCCAGCAGTTACCAGGGGCGAGACCCCTACGAGCAGTACTTC
-,TRBJ2-1,-,TRBV14,CASSHWLSAYNEQFF,TGTGCCAGCAGCCATTGGCTTTCGGCCTACAATGAGCAGTTCTTC
many,TRBJ2-3,-,TRBV5-5,CASSLAVGLSTDTQYF,TGTGCCAGCAGCTTGGCCGTAGGACTTTCCACAGATACGCAGTATTTT